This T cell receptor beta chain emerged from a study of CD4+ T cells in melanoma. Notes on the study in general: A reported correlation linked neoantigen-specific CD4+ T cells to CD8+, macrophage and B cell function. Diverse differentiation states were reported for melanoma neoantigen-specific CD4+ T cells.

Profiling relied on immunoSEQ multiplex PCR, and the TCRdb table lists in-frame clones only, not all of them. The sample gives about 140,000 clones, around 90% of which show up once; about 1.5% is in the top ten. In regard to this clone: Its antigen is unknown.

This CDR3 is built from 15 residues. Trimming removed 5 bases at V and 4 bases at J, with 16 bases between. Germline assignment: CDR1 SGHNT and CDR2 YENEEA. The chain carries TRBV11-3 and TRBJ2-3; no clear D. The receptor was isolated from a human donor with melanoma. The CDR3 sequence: CASSPSYVESDTQYF. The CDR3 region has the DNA TGTGCCAGCAGCCCCTCTTACGTGGAGTCAGATACGCAGTATTTT.